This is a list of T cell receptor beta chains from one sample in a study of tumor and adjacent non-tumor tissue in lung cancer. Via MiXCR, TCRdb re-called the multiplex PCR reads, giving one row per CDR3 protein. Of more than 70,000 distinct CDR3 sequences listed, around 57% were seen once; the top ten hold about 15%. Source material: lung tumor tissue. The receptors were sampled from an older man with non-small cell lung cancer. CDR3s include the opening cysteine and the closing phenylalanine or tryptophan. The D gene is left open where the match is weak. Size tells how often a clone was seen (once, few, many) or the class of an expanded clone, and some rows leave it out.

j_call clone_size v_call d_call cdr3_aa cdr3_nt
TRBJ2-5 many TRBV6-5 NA CASSRRGGPYQETQYF TGTGCCAGCAGTCGAAGGGGGGGCCCCTACCAAGAGACCCAGTACTTC
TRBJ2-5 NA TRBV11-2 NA CASSLTRIGQETQYF TGTGCCAGTAGCTTGACCAGGATAGGCCAAGAGACCCAGTACTTC
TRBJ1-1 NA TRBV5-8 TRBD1 CASGPARGQGRRWYAEAFF TGTGCCAGCGGTCCCGCCCGAGGACAGGGGCGCAGATGGTACGCTGAAGCTTTCTTT
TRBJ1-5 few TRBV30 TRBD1 CAWRPGQEDFQPQHF TGTGCCTGGAGACCGGGACAGGAAGATTTTCAGCCCCAGCATTTT
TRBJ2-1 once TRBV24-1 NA CVTSDFMEQFF TGTGTCACCAGTGATTTCATGGAGCAGTTCTTC
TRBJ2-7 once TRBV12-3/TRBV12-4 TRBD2 CASSSLGLEDYEQYF TGTGCCAGCAGTTCTCTGGGACTAGAGGACTACGAGCAGTACTTC
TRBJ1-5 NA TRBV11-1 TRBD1 CASSPGTERDEPQHF TGTGCCAGCAGCCCCGGGACAGAGAGAGATGAGCCCCAGCATTTT
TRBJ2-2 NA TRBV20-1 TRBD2 CSARASGKGTGELFF TGCAGTGCTAGAGCGAGCGGGAAGGGTACCGGGGAGCTGTTCTTT
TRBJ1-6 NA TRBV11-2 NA CASSLDLQTVVSPLHF TGTGCCAGCAGCTTAGATTTGCAGACAGTTGTCTCACCCCTCCACTTT
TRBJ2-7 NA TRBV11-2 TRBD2 CASRVLAGGYEQYF TGTGCCAGCAGGGTCTTAGCGGGAGGATACGAGCAGTACTTC
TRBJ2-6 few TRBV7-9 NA CASSSGDPGANVLTF TGTGCCAGCAGCTCAGGGGACCCTGGGGCCAACGTCCTGACTTTC
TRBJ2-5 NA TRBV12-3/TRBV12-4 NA CASTPYEGRETQYF TGTGCCAGCACCCCCTATGAGGGACGAGAGACCCAATACTTC
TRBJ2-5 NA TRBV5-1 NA CASSFTLREETQYF TGCGCCAGCAGCTTTACATTGAGGGAAGAGACCCAGTACTTC
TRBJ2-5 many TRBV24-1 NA CATSRALPQETQYF TGTGCCACCTCTAGGGCGCTCCCGCAAGAGACCCAGTACTTC
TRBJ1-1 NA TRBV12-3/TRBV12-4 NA CASGLRQVRTEAFF TGTGCCAGCGGTTTACGACAGGTCCGCACTGAAGCTTTCTTT
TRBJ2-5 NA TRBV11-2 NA CASSLSTGREIKYF TGTGCCAGCAGCTTAAGCACGGGAAGGGAGATCAAGTACTTC
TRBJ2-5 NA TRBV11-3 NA CTSRETQYF TGTACCAGCCGAGAGACCCAGTACTTC
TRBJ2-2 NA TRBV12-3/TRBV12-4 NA CANSQSMSHGELFF TGTGCCAACAGTCAGTCGATGTCGCACGGGGAGCTGTTTTTT
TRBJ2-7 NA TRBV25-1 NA CASDLGYEQYF TGTGCCAGCGATCTAGGATACGAGCAGTACTTC
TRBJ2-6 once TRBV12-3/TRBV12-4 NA CFSGGNSGANVLTF TGTTTCAGCGGCGGGAACTCTGGGGCCAACGTCCTGACTTTC
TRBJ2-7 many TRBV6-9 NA CASSYIARVRRYEQYF TGTGCCAGCAGTTATATCGCGCGGGTTCGGCGCTACGAGCAGTACTTC
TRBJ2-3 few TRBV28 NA CASSKGLPRPDTQYF TGCGCCAGCAGCAAAGGTCTACCTCGCCCAGATACGCAGTATTTT
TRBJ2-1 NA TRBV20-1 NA CSAPIIVWAYNEQFF TGCAGTGCCCCGATAATAGTATGGGCTTACAATGAGCAGTTCTTC
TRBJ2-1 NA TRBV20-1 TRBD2 CSASRTSQNEQFF TGCAGTGCGTCCCGGACTAGTCAGAATGAGCAGTTCTTC
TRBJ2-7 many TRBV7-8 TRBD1 CASSLGDSVNEQYF TGTGCCAGCAGCTTAGGGGACAGTGTCAACGAGCAGTACTTC
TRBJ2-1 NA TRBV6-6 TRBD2 CASSYYRVAGGLEQFF TGTGCCAGCAGTTACTATCGGGTAGCGGGGGGGCTCGAGCAGTTCTTC
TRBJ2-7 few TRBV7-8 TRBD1 CASSFGTGVSYEQYF TGTGCCAGCAGCTTTGGGACAGGGGTCTCCTACGAGCAGTACTTC
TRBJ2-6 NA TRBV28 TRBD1 CASSVGQGRRLSGANILTF TGTGCCAGCAGTGTCGGACAGGGGCGACGGCTCTCTGGGGCCAACATCCTGACTTTC
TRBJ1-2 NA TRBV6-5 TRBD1 CANSYSPRQGRAYGYTF TGTGCCAACAGTTACTCACCCCGACAGGGGAGAGCCTATGGATACACCTTC
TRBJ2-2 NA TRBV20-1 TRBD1 CSLRTGGDTRELFF TGCAGTCTTCGGACAGGAGGTGACACCAGGGAGCTGTTTTTT
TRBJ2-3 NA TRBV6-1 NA CASSHGHPTQPQYF TGTGCCAGCAGTCACGGACATCCCACTCAGCCCCAGTATTTT
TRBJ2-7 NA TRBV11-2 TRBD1 CASTADRSYEQYF TGTGCCAGTACCGCGGACAGGTCCTACGAGCAATACTTC
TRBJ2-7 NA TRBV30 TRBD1 CAWAGQGDEQYF TGTGCCTGGGCAGGACAGGGTGACGAGCAGTACTTC
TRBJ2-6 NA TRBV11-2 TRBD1 CASSSPRGRGGSGAKVLTF TGCGCTAGCAGCTCCCCGAGGGGAAGAGGGGGCTCTGGGGCCAAAGTCCTGACTTTC
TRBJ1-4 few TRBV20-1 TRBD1 CSARILGQGTNEKLFF TGCAGTGCTAGAATCCTAGGACAGGGAACTAATGAAAAACTGTTTTTT
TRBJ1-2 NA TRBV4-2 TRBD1 CASSHVTGGNYGYTF TGTGCCAGCAGCCACGTGACAGGGGGTAACTATGGCTACACCTTC
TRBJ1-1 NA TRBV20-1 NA CSARTTEAIF TGCAGTGCTAGAACAACGGAAGCTATCTTT
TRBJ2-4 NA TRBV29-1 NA CSVKCGQGNIQYF TGCAGCGTTAAATGCGGACAAGGTAACATTCAATACTTC
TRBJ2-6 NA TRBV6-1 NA CASSDWGLLSGANVMTF TGTGCCAGCAGTGACTGGGGATTACTCTCTGGTGCCAACGTCATGACTTTC
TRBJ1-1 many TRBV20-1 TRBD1 CSAHDRARRDTEAFF TGCAGTGCTCACGACAGGGCCAGAAGGGACACTGAAGCTTTCTTT
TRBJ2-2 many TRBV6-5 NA CASKFANTGELFF TGTGCCAGCAAGTTCGCGAACACCGGGGAGCTGTTTTTT
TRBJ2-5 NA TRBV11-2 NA CAKSLSRGWEETQYF TGTGCCAAGAGCTTGAGCCGGGGGTGGGAAGAGACCCAGTACTTC
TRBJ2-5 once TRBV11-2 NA CTCSPRTAETQYF TGTACCTGCAGCCCCAGGACGGCGGAGACCCAGTACTTC
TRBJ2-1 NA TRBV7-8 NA CASSSDLSVANNEQFF TGTGCCAGCAGCTCCGATTTGTCCGTGGCCAACAATGAGCAGTTCTTT
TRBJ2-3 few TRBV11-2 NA CASSLEVTHTDTQYF TGTGCCAGCAGCTTAGAGGTTACTCACACAGATACGCAGTATTTT